The 5 T cell receptor beta chains in this list originate from one sample, sequenced in a study of cytomegalovirus exposure and HLA in healthy donors. PCR employed 60 Vbeta and 13 Jbeta primers. Sequencing used immunoSEQ multiplex PCR; TCRdb keeps in-frame clones, though not all of them. The sample has about 110,000 clones, about 70% seen once. Sequencing was carried out using PBMCs. The receptors were sampled from a man aged 50-59 years in good health and CMV-seropositive.

This clone was seen a handful of times. The chain combines TRBV6-1 with TRBJ1-5; tentative D call: TRBD1 (5 bases). V lost 2 bases and J 3 bases, leaving 11 bases between the germline ends. The CDR3 has 15 amino acids. In germline, CDR1 is MNHNS, CDR2 SASEGT. The CDR3 loop reads CASSEHDRDNQPQHF. CDR3 DNA sequence: TGTGCCAGCAGTGAACATGACAGAGACAATCAGCCCCAGCATTTT.

This clone appeared a few times. The genes are TRBV7-2 and TRBJ2-3, with 9 positions matching TRBD1. Per the germline V gene, CDR1 is SGHTA and CDR2 is FQGNSA. The CDR3 runs to 15 residues. The trim removed 5 bases at V and 5 bases at J, leaving 8 bases unmatched. CDR3 region: CASSPTGGWVDTQYF. The DNA of the CDR3 is TGTGCCAGCAGCCCTACAGGGGGCTGGGTAGATACGCAGTATTTT.

V and J are TRBV25-1 and TRBJ2-5, with unresolved D. The CDR3 totals 12 residues. V dropped 4 bases and J dropped 1 base, with 4 bases sitting between them. Germline V gene data show CDR1 as MGHDK and CDR2 as SYGVNS. CDR3 loop: CASSGAQETQYF. Written as DNA, the CDR3 is TGTGCCAGCAGTGGAGCCCAAGAGACCCAGTACTTC. Variable domain in full (rest from reference TRBV25-1 and TRBJ2-5): EADIYQTPRYLVIGTGKKITLECSQTMGHDKMYWYQQDPGMELHLIHYSYGVNSTEKGDLSSESTVSRIRTEHFPLTLESARPSHTSQYLCASSGAQETQYFGPGTRLLVL.

The rearrangement uses TRBV5-1 and TRBJ1-1, with D perhaps matching TRBD1 (5 bases). Germline loops: CDR1 SGHRS, CDR2 YFSETQ. Trimming took 0 bases from V and 5 from J, leaving 17 bases between them. The CDR3 spans 16 residues. CDR3: CASSLGEGGEGTEAFF. The CDR3 nucleotides read TGCGCCAGCAGCTTGGGAGAGGGAGGGGAGGGAACTGAAGCTTTCTTT.

CDR3 DNA: TGCGCCAGCAGCTCGGGGACAGGGGGTTTGAACACTGAAGCTTTCTTT. Amino acids: CASSSGTGGLNTEAFF. The chain employs TRBV5-1 and TRBJ1-1; 11 bases align to TRBD1. The V segment lost 3 bases and the J segment 0 bases; nucleotides outside the gene matches: 4. This CDR3 has 16 residues. Germline CDR1 reads SGHRS; CDR2 reads YFSETQ. The full variable domain, with the rest looked up from reference TRBV5-1 and TRBJ1-1, is KAGVTQTPRYLIKTRGQQVTLSCSPISGHRSVSWYQQTPGQGLQFLFEYFSETQRNKGNFPGRFSGRQFSNSRSEMNVSTLELGDSALYLCASSSGTGGLNTEAFFGQGTRLTVV.